The subject of this entry is one T cell receptor beta chain. The sample is drawn from a study of human T cells and chemical hapten exposure. Documented time point: pre-sensitization, week 0. Treatment noted: therapeutic diphenylcyclopropenone sensitization with weekly scalp DPC. Researchers extracted total RNA from unfractionated whole blood. The length of the CDR3 is 11 residues. CDR1 and CDR2 (germline): SGHRS, YFSETQ. Between the trimmed V and J ends, which lost 7 bases and 1 base, there was a span of 5 bases. TCRdb re-called the RACE reads through MiXCR, storing one row per CDR3 protein. Among approximately 50,000 distinct CDR3 sequences listed, roughly a tenth were seen once.

The specimen comprised whole blood, sampled in connection with sensitization to the hapten diphenylcyclopropenone (DPC). This sequence joins TRBV5-1 and TRBJ1-1; D remains unclear. This TCR derives from a woman younger than 45 with alopecia areata. Some clones in this sample may be carry-over from other donors' samples. This chain's CDR3 is CASAGNTEAFF. DNA of the CDR3: TGCGCCAGCGCAGGGAACACTGAAGCTTTCTTT.